This is a list of T cell receptor beta chains from one sample in a study of blood T cell repertoires in COVID-19. Generated by immunoSEQ multiplex PCR, the TCRdb table keeps only in-frame clones and is missing some. There are around 100,000 clones in the sample; nearly 90% occur only once, and under 2.5% lies in the top ten. The material sequenced was peripheral blood. The receptors here all came from a man aged 45 to 65 with active COVID-19. CDR3s include the opening cysteine and the closing phenylalanine or tryptophan. A D gene is named only where the DNA matches it firmly. Clone size is shown for a subset of rows, as once, few, many or a class of expanded clone.

>NA|TRBV6-4|NA|TRBJ2-7
TGTGCCAGCAGTGCGGAGGACGGATCCTACGAGCAGTACTTC
CASSAEDGSYEQYF
>NA|TRBV5-6|NA|TRBJ1-1
TGTGCCAGCAGCTTGGGCGTGATCATGAACACTGAAGCTTTCTTT
CASSLGVIMNTEAFF
>once|TRBV7-3|TRBD2|TRBJ2-1
TGTGCCAGCAGCTCCTCGCCTGGAGCGGGGGGGATCAATGAGCAGTTCTTC
CASSSSPGAGGINEQFF
>NA|TRBV6-5|TRBD1|TRBJ1-2
TGTGCCAGCAGGGAGGACAGGGGCTCCTATGGCTACACCTTC
CASREDRGSYGYTF
>once|TRBV20-1|NA|TRBJ2-7
TGCAGTGCTCAGACAGACTACGAGCAGTACTTC
CSAQTDYEQYF
>NA|TRBV9|TRBD1|TRBJ1-5
TGTGCCAGCAGCGAGGGGTCGCCGGGACAGCTCAATCAGCCCCAGCATTTT
CASSEGSPGQLNQPQHF
>NA|TRBV5-1|TRBD1|TRBJ1-6
TGCGCCAGCACCGGGACAGAGAATTCACCCCTCCACTTT
CASTGTENSPLHF
>NA|TRBV5-1|NA|TRBJ1-3
TGCGCCAGCACCACGGAGGGGGGGCTAGCGGGAAACACCATATATTTT
CASTTEGGLAGNTIYF
>NA|TRBV27|NA|TRBJ2-7
TGTGCCAGCAGTAGCTGGCAGGGTACCTACGAGCAGTACTTC
CASSSWQGTYEQYF
>once|TRBV30|NA|TRBJ2-3
TGTGCCTGGAGTCGCGGGGCGGTCACAGATACGCAGTATTTT
CAWSRGAVTDTQYF
>NA|TRBV19|NA|TRBJ2-4
TGTGCCAGTAGGGGACTGGCCAAAAACATTCAGTACTTC
CASRGLAKNIQYF
>NA|TRBV3-1/TRBV3-2|TRBD2|TRBJ2-5
TGTGCCAGCAGCCAAGAACCTAAAGGACTAGCGGGGGTGGCCCAGTACTTC
CASSQEPKGLAGVAQYF
>NA|TRBV4-2|NA|TRBJ2-6
TGTGCCAGCAGCCAAGATACATACTCTGGGGCCAACGTCCTGACTTTC
CASSQDTYSGANVLTF
>NA|TRBV5-6|TRBD1|TRBJ1-1
TGTGCCAGCAGCCCGACAGGGAAGTACACTGAAGCTTTCTTT
CASSPTGKYTEAFF
>NA|TRBV7-2|TRBD1|TRBJ2-7
TGTGCCAGCAGCCAACAGGGGAGACTCGAGCAGTACTTC
CASSQQGRLEQYF
>NA|TRBV10-3|NA|TRBJ2-7
TGTGCCATCAGTGATCCAGGGATTTACGAGCAGTACTTC
CAISDPGIYEQYF
>many|TRBV7-7|NA|TRBJ2-5
TGTGCTAGCACCAAGGGCCGGACAGCCCAAGAGACCCAGTACTTC
CASTKGRTAQETQYF
>NA|TRBV5-4|NA|TRBJ1-2
TGTGCCAGCAGCCCGGAACAGGGTGCCTATGGCTACACCTTC
CASSPEQGAYGYTF
>NA|TRBV4-2|NA|TRBJ1-3
TGTGCCAGCAGCCAAGAATCCCAGCGATCATTCTCTGGAAACACCATATATTTT
CASSQESQRSFSGNTIYF
>NA|TRBV7-6|NA|TRBJ2-7
TGTGCCAGCAGCCAACTGAGAGACTCCCCTGGCGAGCAGTACTTC
CASSQLRDSPGEQYF
>NA|TRBV11-2|TRBD2|TRBJ2-2
TGTGCCAGCAGGTCTATTCGGGGGGGCACCGGGGAGCTGTTTTTT
CASRSIRGGTGELFF
>NA|TRBV5-1|TRBD2|TRBJ2-3
TGCGCCAGCAGCTTGGGGGGACTAGCGGTCACAGATACGCAGTATTTT
CASSLGGLAVTDTQYF
>once|TRBV3-1/TRBV3-2|NA|TRBJ2-7
TGTGCCAGCAGCCAAGGAGCATGGTACGAGCAGTACTTC
CASSQGAWYEQYF
>medium-sized|TRBV7-7|TRBD2|TRBJ2-1
TGTGCTAGCAGCCCCTTGAACCCGGGAGCGGGGGATAGGAATGAGCAGTTCTTC
CASSPLNPGAGDRNEQFF
>NA|TRBV12-3/TRBV12-4|NA|TRBJ2-7
TGTGCCAGCAGTACAGGACAGCCCTACGAGCAGTACTTC
CASSTGQPYEQYF
>NA|TRBV5-4|TRBD2|TRBJ2-2
TGTGCCAGCAGCCCTGGCGGCGGGGGGTACGCCGGGGAGCTGTTTTTT
CASSPGGGGYAGELFF
>NA|TRBV4-1|TRBD1|TRBJ2-4
TGCGCCAGCAGGGACCCACTACAGGGGATCACCCACAAAAACATTCAGTACTTC
CASRDPLQGITHKNIQYF
>NA|TRBV5-1|TRBD2|TRBJ2-5
TGCGCCAGCAGCTCGCTTAGCGGGGGAATTGGGACCCAGTACTTC
CASSSLSGGIGTQYF
>NA|TRBV6-5|NA|TRBJ2-1
TGTGCCAGCAGGGGGAACGCAGGGCCCTACAATGAGCAGTTCTTC
CASRGNAGPYNEQFF
>NA|TRBV2|TRBD1|TRBJ2-5
TGTGCCAGCATCAGGGACAGGGGTGAAGAGACCCAGTACTTC
CASIRDRGEETQYF
>once|TRBV7-8|TRBD1|TRBJ1-2
TGTGCCACCACTACAGGGGGCGTAGGCTACACCTTC
CATTTGGVGYTF
>NA|TRBV14|TRBD1|TRBJ1-1
TGTGCCAGCAGCTTACAGGGGTACACTGAAGCTTTCTTT
CASSLQGYTEAFF
>NA|TRBV2|TRBD1|TRBJ1-4
TGTGCCAGCAGGTCGACAGGGTCAGATGAAAAACTGTTTTTT
CASRSTGSDEKLFF
>NA|TRBV5-6|TRBD1|TRBJ1-6
TGTGCCAGCAGGACAGGGGATTCACCCCTCCACTTT
CASRTGDSPLHF
>NA|TRBV6-5|NA|TRBJ1-2
TGTGCCAGCAGTTACGGTCGGGTTCTGGACTATGGCTACACCTTC
CASSYGRVLDYGYTF
>NA|TRBV7-9|NA|TRBJ1-4
TGTGCCAGCAGCATAGCGGTAGGGGAACTGTTTTTT
CASSIAVGELFF
>NA|TRBV5-4|NA|TRBJ2-2
TGTGCCAGCAGCACACCGGGATTAGACGTGGGGGAGCTGTTTTTT
CASSTPGLDVGELFF
>NA|TRBV5-1|TRBD1|TRBJ1-6
TGCGCCAGCAGCTTGGCCGGGACAGGGGCTAATTCACCCCTCCACTTT
CASSLAGTGANSPLHF
>NA|TRBV6-4|TRBD1|TRBJ1-2
TGTGCCAGCAGTGAAGGACAGGGCTATGGCTACACCTTC
CASSEGQGYGYTF
>NA|TRBV2|NA|TRBJ1-1
TGTGCCAGCCTATCATTGAACACTGAAGCTTTCTTT
CASLSLNTEAFF
>NA|TRBV6-5|NA|TRBJ2-7
TGTGCCAGCAACACAGAAACACCGAAGCAGTACTTC
CASNTETPKQYF
>NA|TRBV10-2|NA|TRBJ2-7
TGCGCCAGCAGTGAGTCCCGCAGGAAGTACTTC
CASSESRRKYF
>NA|TRBV6-1|NA|TRBJ1-4
TGTGCCAGCAGTGTCAGTGGGGGGAATGAAAAACTGTTTTTT
CASSVSGGNEKLFF
>NA|TRBV5-1|TRBD2|TRBJ2-3
TGCGCCAGCAGCCTTGGATCGGGACTAGCGGGGAGCACAGATACGCAGTATTTT
CASSLGSGLAGSTDTQYF
>NA|TRBV2|TRBD1|TRBJ2-6
TGTGCCAGCGAAGATGGGACAGTATCTGGGGCCAACGTCCTGACTTTC
CASEDGTVSGANVLTF
>once|TRBV5-8|NA|TRBJ1-5
TGTGCCAGCAGCTGGGGGCAGGGGCGCAATCAGCCCCAGCATTTT
CASSWGQGRNQPQHF
>NA|TRBV19|TRBD1|TRBJ2-4
TGTGCCAGTACCACCGGGACAGGAGAAAACATTCAGTACTTC
CASTTGTGENIQYF
>NA|TRBV4-1|TRBD2|TRBJ2-1
TGCGCCAGCAGCCAAGTTTTCCGGCGGGGGGGCCAGGGATATGAGCAGTTCTTC
CASSQVFRRGGQGYEQFF
>NA|TRBV3-1/TRBV3-2|NA|TRBJ1-3
TGTGCCAGCAGCCAAGGTGTCAGGGCCTCTGGAAACACCATATATTTT
CASSQGVRASGNTIYF
>NA|TRBV14|NA|TRBJ2-5
TGTGCCAGCAGCCGTGGTGTCCCCGGGGGGACCCAGTACTTC
CASSRGVPGGTQYF
>NA|TRBV6-5|TRBD1|TRBJ1-2
TGTGCCAGCCGCGGGACAGGCCTAGCTAACTATGGCTACACCTTC
CASRGTGLANYGYTF
>NA|TRBV7-9|NA|TRBJ1-1
TGTGCCAGCAGCTTTAACAATTTGAACACTGAAGCTTTCTTT
CASSFNNLNTEAFF
>NA|TRBV6-5|TRBD2|TRBJ2-2
TGTGCCAGCAAAGAGCTGGCGGGGGGGCCCGGGGAGCTGTTTTTT
CASKELAGGPGELFF
>NA|TRBV5-1|NA|TRBJ2-3
TGCGCCAGCAGCCCGGGTTGGTCCTCGACAGATACGCAGTATTTT
CASSPGWSSTDTQYF
>NA|TRBV14|TRBD1|TRBJ1-3
TGTGCCAGCAGCAAGACAGGGGTGGGAGGAAACATCATATATTTT
CASSKTGVGGNIIYF
>NA|TRBV7-9|TRBD1|TRBJ2-1
TGTGCCAGTTCGCCCGGACAGGGATTTTACAATGAGCAGTTCTTC
CASSPGQGFYNEQFF
>once|TRBV21-1|NA|TRBJ2-5
TGTGCCAGCCCCAAACCAACAGGGAAAGAGACCCAGTACTTC
CASPKPTGKETQYF